This T cell receptor beta chain was retrieved from a study of radiotherapy plus CTLA-4 blockade in lung cancer. Only in-frame clones appear in the TCRdb table, and some are missing; sequencing was by immunoSEQ multiplex PCR. The table lists some 73,000 clones, roughly 74% of them singletons. CDR1 is SGHRS and CDR2 is YFSETQ in the germline V gene. The junction had 6 bases not matched to a gene; V was cut back by 0 bases and J by 3 bases. The CDR3 length is 16 residues. Patients with chemo-refractory metastatic non-small-cell lung cancer received focal radiation plus CTLA-4 blockade with ipilimumab. The material sequenced was peripheral blood, taken from a patient treated with radiotherapy plus ipilimumab. The rearrangement uses TRBV5-1 and TRBJ2-5; the match to TRBD2 covers 9 bases. This receptor was taken from a human donor with non-small cell lung cancer whose response to radiotherapy plus ipilimumab could not be evaluated. The CDR3 DNA is TGCGCCAGCAGCTTGGGGGAGCGGGGGGCTAAAGAGACCCAGTACTTC. It is translated as CASSLGERGAKETQYF.